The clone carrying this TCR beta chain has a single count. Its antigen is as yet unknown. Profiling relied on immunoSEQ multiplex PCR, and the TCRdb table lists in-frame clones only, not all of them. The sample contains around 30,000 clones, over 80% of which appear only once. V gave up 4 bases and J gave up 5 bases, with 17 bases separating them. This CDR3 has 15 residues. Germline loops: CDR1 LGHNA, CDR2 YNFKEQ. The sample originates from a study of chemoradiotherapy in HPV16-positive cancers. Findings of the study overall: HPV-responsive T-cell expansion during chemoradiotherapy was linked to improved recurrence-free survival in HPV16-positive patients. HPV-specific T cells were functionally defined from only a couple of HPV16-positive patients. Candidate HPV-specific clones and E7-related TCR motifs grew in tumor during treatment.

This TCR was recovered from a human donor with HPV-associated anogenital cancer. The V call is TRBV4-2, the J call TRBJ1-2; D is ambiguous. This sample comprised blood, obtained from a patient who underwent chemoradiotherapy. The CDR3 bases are TGTGCCAGCAGCCTTCGAGACGCAGGTTCATATGGCTACACCTTC. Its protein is CASSLRDAGSYGYTF.